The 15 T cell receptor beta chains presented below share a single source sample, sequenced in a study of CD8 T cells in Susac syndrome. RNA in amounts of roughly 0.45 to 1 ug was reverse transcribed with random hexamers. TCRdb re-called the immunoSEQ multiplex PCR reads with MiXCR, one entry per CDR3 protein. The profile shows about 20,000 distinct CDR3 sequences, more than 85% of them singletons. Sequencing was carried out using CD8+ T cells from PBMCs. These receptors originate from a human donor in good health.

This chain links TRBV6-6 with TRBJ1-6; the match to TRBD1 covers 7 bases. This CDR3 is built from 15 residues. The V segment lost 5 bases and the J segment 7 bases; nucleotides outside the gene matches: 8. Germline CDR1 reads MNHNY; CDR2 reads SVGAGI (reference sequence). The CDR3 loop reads CASSGTTGSNSPLHF. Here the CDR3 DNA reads TGTGCCAGCAGTGGAACGACAGGGTCGAATTCACCCCTCCACTTT.

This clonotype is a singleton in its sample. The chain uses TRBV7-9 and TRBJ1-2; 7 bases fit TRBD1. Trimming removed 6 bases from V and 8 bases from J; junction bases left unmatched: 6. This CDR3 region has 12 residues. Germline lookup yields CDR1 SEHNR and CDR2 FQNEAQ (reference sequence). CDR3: CASSADRRGYTF. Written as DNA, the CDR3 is TGTGCCAGCAGTGCGGACAGGAGAGGCTACACCTTC.

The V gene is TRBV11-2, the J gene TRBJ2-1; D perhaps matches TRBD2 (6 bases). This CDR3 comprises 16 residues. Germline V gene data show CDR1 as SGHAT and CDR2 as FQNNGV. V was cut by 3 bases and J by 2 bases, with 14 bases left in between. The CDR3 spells CASSFGTSRPYNEQFF. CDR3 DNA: TGTGCCAGCAGCTTTGGGACTTCGCGACCCTACAATGAGCAGTTCTTC.

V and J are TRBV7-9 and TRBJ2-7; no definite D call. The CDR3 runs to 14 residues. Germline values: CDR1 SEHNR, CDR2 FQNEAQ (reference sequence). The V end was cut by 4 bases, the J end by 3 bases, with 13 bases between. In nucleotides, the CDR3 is TGTGCCAGCAGCTCAACCGGGCCGATCTACGAGCAGTACTTC. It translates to CASSSTGPIYEQYF.

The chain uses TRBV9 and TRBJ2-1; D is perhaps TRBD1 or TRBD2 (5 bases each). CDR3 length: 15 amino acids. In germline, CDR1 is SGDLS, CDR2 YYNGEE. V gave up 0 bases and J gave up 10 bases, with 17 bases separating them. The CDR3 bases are TGTGCCAGCAGCGTAGGGGGACCACCAAATAGGGAGCAGTTCTTC. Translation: CASSVGGPPNREQFF.

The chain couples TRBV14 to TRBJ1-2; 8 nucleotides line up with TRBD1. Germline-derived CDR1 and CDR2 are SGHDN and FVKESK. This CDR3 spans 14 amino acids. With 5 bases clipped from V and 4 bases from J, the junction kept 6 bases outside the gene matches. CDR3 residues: CASSFTQGAYGYTF. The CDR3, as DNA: TGTGCCAGCAGCTTTACTCAGGGGGCCTATGGCTACACCTTC.

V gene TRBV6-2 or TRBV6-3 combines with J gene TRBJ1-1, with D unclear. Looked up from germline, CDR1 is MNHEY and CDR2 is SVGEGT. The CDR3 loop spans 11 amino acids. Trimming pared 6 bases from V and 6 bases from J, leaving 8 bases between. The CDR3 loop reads CASSLRAEAFF. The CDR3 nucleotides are TGTGCCAGCAGCCTCCGGGCTGAAGCTTTCTTT.

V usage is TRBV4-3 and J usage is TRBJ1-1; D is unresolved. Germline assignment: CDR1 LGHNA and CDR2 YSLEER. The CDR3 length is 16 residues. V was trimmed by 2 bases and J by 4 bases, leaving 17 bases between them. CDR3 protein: CASSQNTNLGVTEAFF. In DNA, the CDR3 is TGCGCCAGCAGCCAAAACACCAACTTGGGAGTCACTGAAGCTTTCTTT.

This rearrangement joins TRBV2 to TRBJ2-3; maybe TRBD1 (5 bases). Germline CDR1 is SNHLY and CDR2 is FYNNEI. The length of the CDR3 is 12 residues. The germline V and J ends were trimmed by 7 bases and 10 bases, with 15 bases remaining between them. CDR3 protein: CASIMDITAQYF. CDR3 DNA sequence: TGTGCCAGCATAATGGACATAACGGCGCAGTATTTT. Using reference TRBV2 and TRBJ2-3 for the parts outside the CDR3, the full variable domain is EPEVTQTPSHQVTQMGQEVILRCVPISNHLYFYWYRQILGQKVEFLVSFYNNEISEKSEIFDDQFSVERPDGSNFTLKIRSTKLEDSAMYFCASIMDITAQYFGPGTRLTVL.

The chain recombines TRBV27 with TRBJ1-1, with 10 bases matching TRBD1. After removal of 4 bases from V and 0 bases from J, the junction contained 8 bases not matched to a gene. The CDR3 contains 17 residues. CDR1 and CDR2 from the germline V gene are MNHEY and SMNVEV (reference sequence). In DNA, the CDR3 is TGTGCCAGCAGTTCCTCCGGGACAGGGGTTATGAACACTGAAGCTTTCTTT. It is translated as CASSSSGTGVMNTEAFF.

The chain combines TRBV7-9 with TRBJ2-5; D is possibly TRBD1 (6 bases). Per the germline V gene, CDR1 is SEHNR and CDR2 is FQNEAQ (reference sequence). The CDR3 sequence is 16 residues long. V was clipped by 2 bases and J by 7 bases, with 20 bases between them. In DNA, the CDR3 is TGTGCCAGCAGCTTAAAAGGGGGAACGGCGTTGGGGACCCAGTACTTC. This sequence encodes CASSLKGGTALGTQYF.

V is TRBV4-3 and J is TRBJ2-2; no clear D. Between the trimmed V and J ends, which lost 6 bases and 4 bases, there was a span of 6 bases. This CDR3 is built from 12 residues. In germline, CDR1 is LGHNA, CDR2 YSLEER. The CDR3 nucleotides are TGCGCCAGCAGTTTCGGCACCGGGGAGCTGTTTTTT. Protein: CASSFGTGELFF.

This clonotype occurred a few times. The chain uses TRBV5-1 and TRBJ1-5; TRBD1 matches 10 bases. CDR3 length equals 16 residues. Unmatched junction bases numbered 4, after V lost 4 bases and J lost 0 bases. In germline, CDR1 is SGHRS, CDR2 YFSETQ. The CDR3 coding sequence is TGCGCCAGCAGCCCCGGGACAGGGGCTAGCAATCAGCCCCAGCATTTT. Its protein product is CASSPGTGASNQPQHF. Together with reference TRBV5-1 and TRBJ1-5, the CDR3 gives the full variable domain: KAGVTQTPRYLIKTRGQQVTLSCSPISGHRSVSWYQQTPGQGLQFLFEYFSETQRNKGNFPGRFSGRQFSNSRSEMNVSTLELGDSALYLCASSPGTGASNQPQHFGDGTRLSIL.

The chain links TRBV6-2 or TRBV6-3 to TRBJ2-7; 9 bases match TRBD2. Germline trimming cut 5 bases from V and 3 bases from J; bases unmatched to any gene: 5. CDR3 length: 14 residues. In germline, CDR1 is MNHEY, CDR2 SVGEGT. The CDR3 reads CASSPGTSSYEQYF. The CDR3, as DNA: TGTGCCAGCAGTCCCGGGACTAGCAGCTACGAGCAGTACTTC.

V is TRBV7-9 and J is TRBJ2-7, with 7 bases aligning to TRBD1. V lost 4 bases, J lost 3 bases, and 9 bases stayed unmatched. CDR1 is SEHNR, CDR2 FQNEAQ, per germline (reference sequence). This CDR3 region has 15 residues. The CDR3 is CASSSGTVDFYEQYF. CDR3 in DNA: TGTGCCAGCAGCTCCGGGACAGTTGATTTCTACGAGCAGTACTTC.